This T cell receptor (beta chain) was documented in a study of blood T cell repertoires in COVID-19. Study-wide background: The United States, Italy and Spain were the sources of the acute and convalescent COVID-19 samples. PBMCs, B-cell-depleted T cells, or T cells were the source of the cDNA or gDNA that made up the material.

In the authors' methods: Amplification of reference gene primers provided the estimated nucleated cell counts. Profiling relied on immunoSEQ multiplex PCR, and the TCRdb table lists in-frame clones only, not all of them. The V and J calls and clone size come from that table; D and trimming were worked out from the DNA. The table records tens of thousands of clones, approximately 79% of them present only once. Germline V lookup: CDR1 MNHEY, CDR2 SMNVEV (reference sequence). V was trimmed by 8 bases and J by 4 bases, leaving 20 bases between them. CDR3 length equals 15 residues. This clone was seen a handful of times.

The clonotype was recovered from a human donor in a cohort sampled during active COVID-19. This sequence joins TRBV27 and TRBJ1-2, with no clear D. The source material was peripheral blood. The CDR3 DNA sequence: TGTGCCAGCCGTAAGAACAGTCACACCCTCTATGGCTACACCTTC. It is translated as CASRKNSHTLYGYTF.